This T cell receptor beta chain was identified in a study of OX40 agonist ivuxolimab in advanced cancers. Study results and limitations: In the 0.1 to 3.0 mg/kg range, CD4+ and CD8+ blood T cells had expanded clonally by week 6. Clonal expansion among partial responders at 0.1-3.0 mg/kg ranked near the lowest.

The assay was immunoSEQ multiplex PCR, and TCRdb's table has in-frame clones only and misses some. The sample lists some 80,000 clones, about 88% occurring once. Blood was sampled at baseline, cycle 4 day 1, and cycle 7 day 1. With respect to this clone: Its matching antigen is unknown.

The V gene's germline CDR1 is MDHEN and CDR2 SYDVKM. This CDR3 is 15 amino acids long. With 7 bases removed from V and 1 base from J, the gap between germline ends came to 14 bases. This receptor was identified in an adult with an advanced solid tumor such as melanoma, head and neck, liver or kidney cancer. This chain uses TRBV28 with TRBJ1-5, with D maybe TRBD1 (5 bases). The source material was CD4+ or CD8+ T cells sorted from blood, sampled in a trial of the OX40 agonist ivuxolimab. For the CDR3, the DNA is TGTGCCAGCACCATAGGAGGGGCCAGCAATCAGCCCCAGCATTTT. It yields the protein CASTIGGASNQPQHF.